The 10 T cell receptor beta chains in this list originate from one sample, sequenced in a study of T cell repertoires in cytomegalovirus infection. TCRdb used MiXCR to reprocess the reads, holding one entry per CDR3 protein. The data contain about 110,000 distinct CDR3 sequences, under 30% of them seen just once; the ten biggest clones take up about 81%. Their antigens are not known. Sequences were derived from CD8+ T cells from cultured PBMCs, sampled from culture after CMV antigen stimulation. The receptors originated from a human donor in good health (CMV status not recorded). Some clones in this sample may be carry-over from other donors' samples.

V is TRBV3-1 and J is TRBJ1-1; D remains ambiguous. The germline CDR1 and CDR2 sequences are LGHDT and YNNKEL (reference sequence). V was cut by 1 base and J by 10 bases, with 7 bases left in between. The CDR3 contains 11 residues. The CDR3 DNA reads TGTGCCAGCAGCCAAGCCGGATTAGCTTTCTTT. Translation gives CASSQAGLAFF.

The genes are TRBV15 and TRBJ1-2; the D gene is possibly TRBD1 (5 bases). V dropped 0 bases and J dropped 5 bases, with 10 bases sitting between them. This CDR3 is 14 amino acids long. Germline V CDR1 and CDR2: LNHNV, YYDKDF (reference sequence). Here the CDR3 reads CATSRDRDWYGYTF. DNA of the CDR3: TGTGCCACCAGCAGAGACAGGGATTGGTATGGCTACACCTTC.

The table lists this clonotype with a count of one. The chain recombines TRBV18 with TRBJ2-1; 10 nucleotides agree with TRBD1. There are 17 residues in the CDR3. J gave up 8 bases and V 4 bases, and 14 bases lay outside the gene matches. CDR1 is KGHSH, CDR2 LQKENI, per germline. The CDR3 DNA is TGTGCCAGCTCACTAGCTGGGGGGACAGGGGTTTCCCATGAGCAGTTCTTC. It codes for CASSLAGGTGVSHEQFF.

The gene calls are TRBV20-1 and TRBJ2-1; the D gene is possibly TRBD1 (6 bases). The CDR3 covers 13 residues. Germline V gives CDR1 DFQATT, CDR2 SNEGSKA (reference sequence). Trimming stripped 0 bases from V and 8 bases from J, with 11 bases between. The DNA of the CDR3 is TGCAGTGCTAGAGATTGGGGGCGCCATGAGCAGTTCTTC. Translation: CSARDWGRHEQFF.

This clonotype has only a few counts. The CDR3 DNA reads as TGTGCCAGCAGTTTCTCGCTAGCGGGGGGCCACAATCCCTACGAGCAGTACTTC. Protein sequence: CASSFSLAGGHNPYEQYF. This chain joins TRBV28 and TRBJ2-7; 11 bases agree with TRBD2. Trimming took 3 bases from V and 2 from J; bases not matched to a gene: 12. Looked up from germline, CDR1 is MDHEN and CDR2 is SYDVKM. The CDR3 has 18 amino acids.

The chain carries TRBV19 and TRBJ1-1; TRBD1 might be the D (5 bases). The V gene's germline CDR1 is LNHDA and CDR2 SQIVND (reference sequence). The ends were cut back, 6 bases at V and 4 bases at J, with 12 bases in the middle. The CDR3 is 13 residues long. CDR3 nucleotides: TGTGCCAGTAGCGACAGCTCTTTCACTGAAGCTTTCTTT. Encoded protein: CASSDSSFTEAFF. Full variable domain (remainder filled in from reference TRBV19 and TRBJ1-1): DGGITQSPKYLFRKEGQNVTLSCEQNLNHDAMYWYRQDPGQGLRLIYYSQIVNDFQKGDIAEGYSVSREKKESFPLTVTSAQKNPTAFYLCASSDSSFTEAFFGQGTRLTVV.

This clonotype was seen a handful of times. The gene calls are TRBV27 and TRBJ2-1; 7 nucleotides match TRBD2. V lost 7 bases, J lost 4 bases, and 10 bases stayed unmatched. There are 15 residues in the CDR3. Germline loops: CDR1 MNHEY, CDR2 SMNVEV (reference sequence). CDR3 nucleotides: TGTGCCAGCACCATGGGGTTAGCGGGTTACAATGAGCAGTTCTTC. It encodes CASTMGLAGYNEQFF.

The rearrangement links TRBV4-1 to TRBJ1-5, with D tentatively TRBD1 (5 bases). V lost 0 bases, J lost 9 bases, and 15 bases lay in between. This CDR3 is 15 amino acids long. Germline CDR1 is MGHRA and CDR2 is YSYEKL. CDR3 in amino acids: CASSQEVTELSPQHF. Written as DNA, the CDR3 is TGCGCCAGCAGCCAAGAGGTGACAGAGCTCTCGCCCCAGCATTTT.

The chain has TRBV30 and TRBJ2-3; the D gene is possibly TRBD2 (6 bases). The CDR3 length is 17 residues. V was shortened by 3 bases and J by 4 bases, with 23 bases between the two germline ends. Per germline, CDR1 GTSNPN and CDR2 SVGIG (reference sequence). The CDR3, as DNA: TGTGCCTGGAGGCCCCCCTTAGCGGTGGCGAGGGCAGATACGCAGTATTTT. Protein sequence: CAWRPPLAVARADTQYF. Looking up the rest from reference TRBV30 and TRBJ2-3 gives the full variable domain: SQTIHQWPATLVQPVGSPLSLECTVEGTSNPNLYWYRQAAGRGLQLLFYSVGIGQISSEVPQNLSASRPQDRQFILSSKKLLLSDSGFYLCAWRPPLAVARADTQYFGPGTRLTVL.

This clonotype turned up a few times. The chain carries TRBV11-2 and TRBJ1-1; maybe TRBD1 (5 bases). With 5 bases removed from V and 2 bases from J, the gap between germline ends came to 6 bases. CDR1 is SGHAT, CDR2 FQNNGV, per germline. The CDR3 contains 12 residues. For the CDR3, the DNA is TGTGCCAGCAGCGGGGGAAACACTGAAGCTTTCTTT. This codes for CASSGGNTEAFF.